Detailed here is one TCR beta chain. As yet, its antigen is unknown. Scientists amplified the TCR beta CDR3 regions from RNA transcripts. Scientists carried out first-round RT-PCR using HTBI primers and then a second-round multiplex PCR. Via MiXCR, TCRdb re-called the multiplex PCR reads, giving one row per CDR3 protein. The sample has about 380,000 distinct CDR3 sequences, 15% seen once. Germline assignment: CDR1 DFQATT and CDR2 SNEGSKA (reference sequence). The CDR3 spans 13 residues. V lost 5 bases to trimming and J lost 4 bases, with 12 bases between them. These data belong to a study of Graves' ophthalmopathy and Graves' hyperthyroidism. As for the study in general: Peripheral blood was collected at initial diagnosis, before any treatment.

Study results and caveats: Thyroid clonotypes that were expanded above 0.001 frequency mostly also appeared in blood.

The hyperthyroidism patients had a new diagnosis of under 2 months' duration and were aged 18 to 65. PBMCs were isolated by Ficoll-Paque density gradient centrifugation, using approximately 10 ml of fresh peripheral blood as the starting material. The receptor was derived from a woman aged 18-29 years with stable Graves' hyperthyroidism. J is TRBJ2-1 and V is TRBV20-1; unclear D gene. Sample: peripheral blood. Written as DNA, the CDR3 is TGCAGTGCTCGACGTTCCGGGTACAATGAGCAGTTCTTC. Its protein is CSARRSGYNEQFF.